These T cell receptor beta chains were read from a single sample in a study of shared clonotypes between healthy human individuals. Method: immunoSEQ multiplex PCR; TCRdb's copy keeps in-frame clones and lacks some. The sample contains about 870,000 clones, approximately 92% of which appear only once. Material: naive CD8+ T cells sorted from blood. The receptors stem from a man under 40 in good health. Both conserved end residues are trimmed from each CDR3. The D gene is left open where the match is weak. Size is stated for part of the rows, as once, few or many counts, or as a class when the clone is expanded.

>TRBV7-2|14|-|TRBJ2-1|-
ASSLEGVSSYNEQF
>TRBV7-9|14|-|TRBJ2-2|-
ASSLFLGAATGELF
>TRBV7-2|15|-|TRBJ2-7|TRBD2
ASSFRLLGGSSYEQY
>TRBV7-9|13|once|TRBJ2-5|-
ASRGENLIQETQY
>TRBV27|13|-|TRBJ2-7|-
ASSLSSGPFYEQY
>TRBV5-1|12|-|TRBJ2-7|-
ASSLSTSDYEQY
>TRBV15|13|-|TRBJ1-4|TRBD1
ATSTLQGAYEKLF
>TRBV27|11|-|TRBJ1-1|-
ASSLGLNTEAF
>TRBV11-3|11|-|TRBJ2-7|-
ASSFGQGYEQY
>TRBV7-9|12|few|TRBJ1-5|-
ASSSEGGNQPQH
>TRBV28|17|-|TRBJ1-2|TRBD1
ATRDRGRLGLGFGYGYT